This T cell receptor beta chain originates from a study of T cells in women clearing cervical HPV infection. Sequencing used immunoSEQ multiplex PCR; TCRdb keeps in-frame clones, though not all of them. The sample's table shows 30,000 to 35,000 clones. The CDR3 is 18 amino acids. The germline V gene has CDR1 KGHSH and CDR2 LQKENI. Comment on this clone: The read comes to an end 3 residues before the CDR3 does, leaving the germline J gene to fill in the end.

Material: blood buffy coat. This chain uses TRBV18 with TRBJ2-3, with TRBD2 identical over 11 bases. The clonotype comes from a woman aged 18 to 75 with a cervical HPV16 infection that either progressed to CIN3+ or cleared (not recorded which). CDR3 DNA (partial): TGTGCCAGCTCCCCAGCCTATAGCGGGGGGGCCTCTCAAGAGACG. Protein: CASSPAYSGGASQET. The full-length CDR3 reads as CASSPAYSGGASQETQYF.